These 20 T cell receptor beta chains came from one sample sequenced in a study of T cells in Graves' hyperthyroidism and ophthalmopathy. TCR beta CDR3 region amplification was performed from RNA transcripts. TCR CDR3 underwent first-round RT-PCR with the HTBI primer set. TCRdb recomputed calls from the multiplex PCR reads with MiXCR, one row per CDR3 protein. The sample has fewer than 800,000 distinct CDR3 sequences, 16% seen once. Sequenced input: blood. The receptors come from a man between 18 and 35 years old with Graves' hyperthyroidism.

This chain uses TRBV7-9 with TRBJ2-3, with a tentative D call TRBD2 (6 bases). The CDR3 contains 16 residues. The germline V gene has CDR1 SEHNR and CDR2 FQNEAQ (reference sequence). Trimming cost V 4 bases and J 3 bases, with 17 bases left between them. The DNA of the CDR3 is TGTGCCAGCAGCTCCATGGGGGACTTGGGTACAGATACGCAGTATTTT. It encodes CASSSMGDLGTDTQYF. The complete variable domain, with remaining parts taken from reference TRBV7-9 and TRBJ2-3, reads DTGVSQNPRHKITKRGQNVTFRCDPISEHNRLYWYRQTLGQGPEFLTYFQNEAQLEKSRLLSDRFSAERPKGSFSTLEIQRTEQGDSAMYLCASSSMGDLGTDTQYFGPGTRLTVL.

The gene calls are TRBV4-1 and TRBJ2-7; TRBD1 is a possible D gene (5 bases). The CDR3 covers 15 residues. The germline V and J ends were trimmed by 0 bases and 4 bases, with 13 bases remaining between them. Germline CDR1 MGHRA, CDR2 YSYEKL. The CDR3 nucleotides read TGCGCCAGCAGCCAAGAGTGGGGCAGGGCTTACGAGCAGTACTTC. Translation gives CASSQEWGRAYEQYF.

This clonotype was detected many times. This chain uses TRBV2 with TRBJ2-1; 7 nucleotides agree with TRBD2. With 1 base clipped from V and 6 bases from J, the junction kept 0 bases outside the gene matches. The V gene's germline CDR1 is SNHLY and CDR2 FYNNEI. The CDR3 is 13 amino acids. The CDR3 sequence is CASSEERGNEQFF. In nucleotides, the CDR3 is TGTGCCAGCAGTGAAGAGCGGGGCAATGAGCAGTTCTTC.

This clonotype was counted at least ten times. The CDR3 reads CASSYSSGRGGETQYF. The CDR3 region has the DNA TGTGCCAGCAGTTACTCTAGCGGGAGGGGGGGGGAGACCCAGTACTTC. The chain links TRBV6-6 to TRBJ2-5, with 11 bases that match TRBD2. Germline V gene lookup returns CDR1 MNHNY and CDR2 SVGAGI (reference sequence). The CDR3 consists of 16 residues. The junction had 5 bases not matched to a gene; V was cut back by 0 bases and J by 5 bases.

Note on this clonotype: A read error may be the cause here, since a much bigger clone is one base away. The missing conserved phenylalanine or tryptophan at the end of this CDR3 makes a read error likely. The chain combines TRBV18 with TRBJ2-7; D gene uncertain. Germline loops: CDR1 KGHSH, CDR2 LQKENI. The V end lost 0 bases, the J end lost 6 bases, and 12 bases lay between the germline ends. The CDR3 covers 14 residues. CDR3 nucleotides: TGTGCCAGCTCACCACCCATTTCCGTCCTCGAGCAGTACCTC. This encodes CASSPPISVLEQYL.

This clonotype was seen at least ten times. V usage is TRBV27 and J usage is TRBJ2-1; 14 bases agree with TRBD2. The CDR3 contains 15 residues. The V gene end was trimmed by 5 bases and the J gene end by 8 bases; junction bases not matched to a gene: 5. Germline-derived CDR1 and CDR2 are MNHEY and SMNVEV (reference sequence). The CDR3 DNA sequence: TGTGCCAGCAGTCCGACTAGCGGGAGGGCCTATGAGCAGTTCTTC. It encodes CASSPTSGRAYEQFF.

This clonotype showed up just a few times. This chain connects TRBV15 to TRBJ2-1, with 12 bases lining up with TRBD1. The V gene's germline CDR1 is LNHNV and CDR2 YYDKDF (reference sequence). The V and J ends lost 8 bases and 6 bases, in that order; junction bases with no gene match: 14. The CDR3 length is 17 residues. The DNA for the CDR3 is TGTGCCACCCTCCGGGACAGGGGGCTCTCGGCCTCCAATGAGCAGTTCTTC. Its protein is CATLRDRGLSASNEQFF.

The chain combines TRBV3-1 with TRBJ2-7; TRBD2 aligns across 10 bases. V lost 1 base and J lost 3; bases outside the gene matches: 9. This CDR3 is 17 amino acids long. In germline, CDR1 is LGHDT, CDR2 YNNKEL (reference sequence). In DNA, the CDR3 is TGTGCCAGCAGCCAAGGTTTGGGACTAGCGCGGGGCTACGAGCAGTACTTC. Translation gives CASSQGLGLARGYEQYF.

This rearrangement joins TRBV24-1 to TRBJ2-2; D not certain. Germline CDR1 KGHDR, CDR2 SFDVKD. Trimming pared 4 bases from V and 3 bases from J, leaving 14 bases between. The CDR3 is made up of 16 amino acids. The CDR3 protein is CATSDPMGGDTGELFF. In nucleotides, the CDR3 is TGTGCCACCAGTGACCCGATGGGTGGGGACACCGGGGAGCTGTTTTTT.

This clonotype has ten or more counts. The rearrangement uses TRBV11-2 and TRBJ2-5; TRBD1 aligns across 8 bases. Germline V lookup: CDR1 SGHAT, CDR2 FQNNGV. V dropped 3 bases and J dropped 1; count of bases not matched to a gene: 4. The CDR3 totals 15 residues. In DNA, the CDR3 is TGTGCCAGCAGCTTTGCAGGGGGCTTCCAAGAGACCCAGTACTTC. It encodes CASSFAGGFQETQYF.

The chain carries TRBV6-2 or TRBV6-3 and TRBJ2-7, with D perhaps matching TRBD2 (5 bases). The CDR3 has 16 residues. The V end was cut by 0 bases, the J end by 2 bases, with 14 bases between. Germline CDR1 is MNHEY and CDR2 is SVGEGT. DNA of the CDR3: TGTGCCAGCAGTTACTCAATTCCGAGGGAAACCTACGAGCAGTACTTC. This codes for CASSYSIPRETYEQYF.

The V call is TRBV19, the J call TRBJ1-5, with TRBD1 identical over 8 bases. The CDR3 loop spans 15 amino acids. The V gene's germline CDR1 is LNHDA and CDR2 SQIVND (reference sequence). V was clipped by 5 bases and J by 5 bases; unmatched bases: 8. Here the CDR3 DNA reads TGTGCCAGTAGTTGGGACAGGCGGGGACATCAGCCCCAGCATTTT. Residues: CASSWDRRGHQPQHF. The complete variable domain, with remaining parts taken from reference TRBV19 and TRBJ1-5, reads DGGITQSPKYLFRKEGQNVTLSCEQNLNHDAMYWYRQDPGQGLRLIYYSQIVNDFQKGDIAEGYSVSREKKESFPLTVTSAQKNPTAFYLCASSWDRRGHQPQHFGDGTRLSIL.

The V gene is TRBV6-5, the J gene TRBJ1-2; D ambiguous. V was cut by 5 bases and J by 2 bases, with 15 bases left in between. CDR3 length: 15 residues. CDR1 and CDR2 from the germline V gene are MNHEY and SVGAGI. The DNA for the CDR3 is TGTGCCAGCAGTGCCTCAGTAACCCTCAACTATGGCTACACCTTC. Amino acid sequence: CASSASVTLNYGYTF.

The CDR3 sequence is CASSFRVEDTQYF. The CDR3 DNA reads TGTGCCAGCAGTTTCAGGGTGGAAGATACGCAGTATTTT. The rearrangement joins TRBV11-3 to TRBJ2-3; TRBD1 might be the D (5 bases). Looked up from germline, CDR1 is SGHNT and CDR2 is YENEEA. This CDR3 has 13 amino acids. Trimming cost V 6 bases and J 5 bases, with 12 bases left between them.

The chain couples TRBV4-2 to TRBJ1-1; D is unclear. Germline V gives CDR1 LGHNA, CDR2 YNFKEQ. V dropped 5 bases and J dropped 4 bases, with 17 bases sitting between them. This CDR3 has 15 residues. The CDR3 coding sequence is TGTGCCAGCAGCTACGGCCTTGCGAGTGGCACTGAAGCTTTCTTT. Its translation is CASSYGLASGTEAFF.

The sample holds many counts of this clonotype. The chain employs TRBV2 and TRBJ1-4; TRBD1 matches at 7 bases. After removal of 5 bases from V and 0 bases from J, the junction contained 6 bases not matched to a gene. This CDR3 has 16 residues. Looked up from germline, CDR1 is SNHLY and CDR2 is FYNNEI. The CDR3 reads CASSRPTGSTNEKLFF. The CDR3 DNA is TGTGCCAGCAGTAGGCCGACAGGGTCAACTAATGAAAAACTGTTTTTT.

The chain uses TRBV30 and TRBJ1-2; D is possibly TRBD1 (6 bases). There are 15 residues in the CDR3. CDR1 and CDR2 (germline): GTSNPN, SVGIG (reference sequence). The V and J ends lost 1 base and 4 bases respectively, with 16 bases between them. CDR3 in DNA: TGTGCCTGGAGTGATCACAGGGAATTTAGCTATGGCTACACCTTC. It codes for CAWSDHREFSYGYTF.

This clonotype was found a few times. The chain recombines TRBV6-2 or TRBV6-3 with TRBJ2-1; D perhaps matches TRBD1 (6 bases). The CDR3 runs to 13 residues. The V gene lost 4 bases and the J gene lost 6 bases, with 10 bases spanning the gap. Germline-derived CDR1 and CDR2 are MNHEY and SVGEGT. CDR3 coding DNA: TGTGCCAGCAGTTCGGGACATATCAATGAGCAGTTCTTC. Translating gives CASSSGHINEQFF.

The gene calls are TRBV7-9 and TRBJ2-2; no clear D gene. The CDR3 runs 13 residues. Looked up from germline, CDR1 is SEHNR and CDR2 is FQNEAQ (reference sequence). The V end was cut by 5 bases, the J end by 5 bases, with 9 bases between. CDR3 loop: CASSPRTTGELFF. The CDR3 DNA sequence: TGTGCCAGCAGCCCTAGGACGACCGGGGAGCTGTTTTTT.

V and J are TRBV5-1 and TRBJ1-5; TRBD1 might be the D (5 bases). This CDR3 has 15 residues. The germline CDR1 and CDR2 sequences are SGHRS and YFSETQ. The V end was cut by 5 bases, the J end by 3 bases, with 15 bases between. The DNA for the CDR3 is TGCGCCAGCAGTCCCGGCGGGGGGTTCAATCAGCCCCAGCATTTT. It yields the protein CASSPGGGFNQPQHF. The variable domain in full, completed from reference TRBV5-1 and TRBJ1-5, reads KAGVTQTPRYLIKTRGQQVTLSCSPISGHRSVSWYQQTPGQGLQFLFEYFSETQRNKGNFPGRFSGRQFSNSRSEMNVSTLELGDSALYLCASSPGGGFNQPQHFGDGTRLSIL.